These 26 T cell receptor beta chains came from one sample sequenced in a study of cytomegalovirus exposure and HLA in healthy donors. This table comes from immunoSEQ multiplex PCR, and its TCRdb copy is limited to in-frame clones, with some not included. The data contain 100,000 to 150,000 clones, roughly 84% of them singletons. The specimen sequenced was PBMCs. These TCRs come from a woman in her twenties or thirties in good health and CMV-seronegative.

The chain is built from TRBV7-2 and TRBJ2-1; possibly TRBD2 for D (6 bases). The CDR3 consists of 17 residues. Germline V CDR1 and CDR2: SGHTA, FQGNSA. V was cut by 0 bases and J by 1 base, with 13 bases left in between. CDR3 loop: CASSLAPRGFSYNEQFF. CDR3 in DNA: TGTGCCAGCAGCTTAGCGCCCCGGGGGTTTTCCTACAATGAGCAGTTCTTC.

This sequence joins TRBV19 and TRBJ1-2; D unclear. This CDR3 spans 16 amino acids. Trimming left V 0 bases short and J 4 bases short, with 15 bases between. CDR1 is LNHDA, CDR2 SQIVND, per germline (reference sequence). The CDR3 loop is CASSIDGAAPFYGYTF. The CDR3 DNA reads TGTGCCAGTAGTATAGATGGAGCAGCACCTTTCTATGGCTACACCTTC.

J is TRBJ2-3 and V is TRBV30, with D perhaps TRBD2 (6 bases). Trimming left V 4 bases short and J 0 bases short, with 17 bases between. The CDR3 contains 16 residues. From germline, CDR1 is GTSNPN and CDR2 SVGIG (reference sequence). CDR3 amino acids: CAWIPTDYTSTDTQYF. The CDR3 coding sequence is TGTGCCTGGATTCCCACGGACTATACTAGCACAGATACGCAGTATTTT.

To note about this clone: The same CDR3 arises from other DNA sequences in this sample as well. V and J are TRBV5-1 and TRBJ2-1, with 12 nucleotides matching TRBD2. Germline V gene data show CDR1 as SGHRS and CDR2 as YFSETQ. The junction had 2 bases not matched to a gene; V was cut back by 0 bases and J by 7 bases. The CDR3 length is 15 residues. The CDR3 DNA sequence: TGCGCCAGCAGCTTGGCACTAGCGGGGGGAAATGAGCAGTTCTTC. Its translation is CASSLALAGGNEQFF. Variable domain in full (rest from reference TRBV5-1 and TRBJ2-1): KAGVTQTPRYLIKTRGQQVTLSCSPISGHRSVSWYQQTPGQGLQFLFEYFSETQRNKGNFPGRFSGRQFSNSRSEMNVSTLELGDSALYLCASSLALAGGNEQFFGPGTRLTVL.

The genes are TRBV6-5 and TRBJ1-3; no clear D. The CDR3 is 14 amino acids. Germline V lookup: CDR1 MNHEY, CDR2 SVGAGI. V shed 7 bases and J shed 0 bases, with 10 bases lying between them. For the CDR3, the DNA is TGTGCCAGCACATCGGACTACTCTGGAAACACCATATATTTT. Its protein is CASTSDYSGNTIYF.

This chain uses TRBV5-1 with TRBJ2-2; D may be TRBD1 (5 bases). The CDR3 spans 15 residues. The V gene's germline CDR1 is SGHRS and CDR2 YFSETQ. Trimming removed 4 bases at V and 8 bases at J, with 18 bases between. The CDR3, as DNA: TGCGCCAGCAGCCAACGCCAGGACACCCCGGGGGAGCTGTTTTTT. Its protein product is CASSQRQDTPGELFF.

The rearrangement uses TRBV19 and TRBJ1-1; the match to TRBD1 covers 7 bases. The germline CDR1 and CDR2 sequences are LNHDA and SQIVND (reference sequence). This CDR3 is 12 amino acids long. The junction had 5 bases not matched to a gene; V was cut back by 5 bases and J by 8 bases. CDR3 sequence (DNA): TGTGCCAGTAGTTCTCCGGACAGGGAAGCTTTCTTT. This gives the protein CASSSPDREAFF.

The CDR3 sequence is CASSRTGVSGNTIYF. The CDR3 nucleotides read TGTGCCAGCAGCCGTACAGGGGTCTCTGGAAACACCATATATTTT. V usage is TRBV6-5 and J usage is TRBJ1-3; 7 positions agree with TRBD1. Germline V CDR1 and CDR2: MNHEY, SVGAGI. V trimming: 6 bases; J trimming: 0 bases; junction bases outside the gene matches: 5. This CDR3 is 15 amino acids long.

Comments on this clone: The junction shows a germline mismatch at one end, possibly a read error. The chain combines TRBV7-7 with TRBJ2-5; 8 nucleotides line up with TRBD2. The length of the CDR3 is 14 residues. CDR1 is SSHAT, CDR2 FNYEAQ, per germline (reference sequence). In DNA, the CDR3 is TGTGCTAGCAGCCCCCGGGAGGGACGGGAGACCCAGTACTTC. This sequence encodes CASSPREGRETQYF.

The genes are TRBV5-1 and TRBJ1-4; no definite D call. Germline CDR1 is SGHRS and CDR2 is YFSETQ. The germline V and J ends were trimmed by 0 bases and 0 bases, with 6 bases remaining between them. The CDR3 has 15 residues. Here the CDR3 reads CASSLVPSTNEKLFF. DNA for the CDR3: TGCGCCAGCAGCTTGGTCCCCTCAACTAATGAAAAACTGTTTTTT.

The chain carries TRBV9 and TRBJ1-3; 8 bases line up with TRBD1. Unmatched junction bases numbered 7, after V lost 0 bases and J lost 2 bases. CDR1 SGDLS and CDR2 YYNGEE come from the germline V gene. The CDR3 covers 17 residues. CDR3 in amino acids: CASSVVGTGGAGNTIYF. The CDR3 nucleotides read TGTGCCAGCAGCGTAGTGGGAACAGGGGGTGCTGGAAACACCATATATTTT.

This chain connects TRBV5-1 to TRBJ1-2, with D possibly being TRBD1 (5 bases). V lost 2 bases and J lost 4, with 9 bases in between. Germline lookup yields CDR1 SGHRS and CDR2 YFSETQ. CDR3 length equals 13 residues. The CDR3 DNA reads TGCGCCAGCAGCTTTACCGGGGGCTATGGCTACACCTTC. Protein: CASSFTGGYGYTF.

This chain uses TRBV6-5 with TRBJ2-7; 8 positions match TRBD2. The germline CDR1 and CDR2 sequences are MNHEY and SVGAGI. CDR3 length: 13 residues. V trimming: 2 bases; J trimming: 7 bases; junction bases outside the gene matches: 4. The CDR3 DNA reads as TGTGCCAGCAGTTACGTTCGGGGGGGGGAGCAGTACTTC. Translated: CASSYVRGGEQYF.

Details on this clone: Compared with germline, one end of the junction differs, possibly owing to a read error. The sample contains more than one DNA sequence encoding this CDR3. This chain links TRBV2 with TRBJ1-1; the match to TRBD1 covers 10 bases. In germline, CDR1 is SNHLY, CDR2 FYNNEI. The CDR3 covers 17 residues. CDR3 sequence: CASSGFGQGVGNTEAFF. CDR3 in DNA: TGTGCCAGCAGTGGATTCGGACAGGGGGTAGGGAACACCGAAGCTTTCTTT. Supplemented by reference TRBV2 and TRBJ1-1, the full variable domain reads EPEVTQTPSHQVTQMGQEVILRCVPISNHLYFYWYRQILGQKVEFLVSFYNNEISEKSEIFDDQFSVERPDGSNFTLKIRSTKLEDSAMYFCASSGFGQGVGNTEAFFGQGTRLTVV.

The CDR3 reads CASSRRANTGELFF. The CDR3 DNA reads as TGTGCCAGCAGTAGGCGGGCGAACACCGGGGAGCTGTTTTTT. The chain recombines TRBV6-1 with TRBJ2-2; possibly TRBD2 for D (5 bases). Germline CDR1 MNHNS, CDR2 SASEGT. This CDR3 has 14 residues. Trimming took 5 bases from V and 0 from J, leaving 7 bases between them.

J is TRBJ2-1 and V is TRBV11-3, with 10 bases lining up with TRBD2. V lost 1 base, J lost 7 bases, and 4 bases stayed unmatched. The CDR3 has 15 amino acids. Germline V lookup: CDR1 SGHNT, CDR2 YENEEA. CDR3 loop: CASSLGASGGNEQFF. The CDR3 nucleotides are TGTGCCAGCAGCTTAGGGGCTAGCGGGGGTAATGAGCAGTTCTTC.

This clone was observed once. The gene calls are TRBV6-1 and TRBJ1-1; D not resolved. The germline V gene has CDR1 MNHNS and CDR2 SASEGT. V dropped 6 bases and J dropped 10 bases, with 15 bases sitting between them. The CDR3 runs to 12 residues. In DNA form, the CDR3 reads TGTGCCAGCAGGGATACCGGGGTAAGAGCTTTCTTT. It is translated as CASRDTGVRAFF.

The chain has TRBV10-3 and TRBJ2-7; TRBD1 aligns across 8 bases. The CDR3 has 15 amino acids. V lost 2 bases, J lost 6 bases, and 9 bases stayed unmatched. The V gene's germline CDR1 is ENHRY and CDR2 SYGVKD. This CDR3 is CAISESYQGASEQYF. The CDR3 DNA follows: TGTGCCATCAGTGAGAGTTATCAGGGGGCATCCGAGCAGTACTTC.

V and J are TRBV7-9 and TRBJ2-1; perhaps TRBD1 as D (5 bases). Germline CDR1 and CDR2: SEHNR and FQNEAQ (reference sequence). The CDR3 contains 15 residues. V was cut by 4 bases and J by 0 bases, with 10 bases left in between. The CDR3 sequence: CASSSTVSSYNEQFF. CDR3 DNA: TGTGCCAGCAGCTCGACAGTAAGCTCCTACAATGAGCAGTTCTTC.

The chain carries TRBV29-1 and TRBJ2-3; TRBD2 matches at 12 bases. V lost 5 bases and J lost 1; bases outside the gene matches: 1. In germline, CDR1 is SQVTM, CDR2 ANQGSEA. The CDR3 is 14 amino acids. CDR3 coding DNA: TGCAGCGTTAGACTAGCGGGGGGCACAGATACGCAGTATTTT. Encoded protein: CSVRLAGGTDTQYF.

In DNA, the CDR3 is TGCAGCGCGGACAGGGGAAACACTGAAGCTTTCTTT. This encodes CSADRGNTEAFF. The chain combines TRBV29-1 with TRBJ1-1, with 9 bases matching TRBD1. J was trimmed by 2 bases and V by 7 bases; bases with no gene match: 2. Germline assignment: CDR1 SQVTM and CDR2 ANQGSEA. There are 12 residues in the CDR3.

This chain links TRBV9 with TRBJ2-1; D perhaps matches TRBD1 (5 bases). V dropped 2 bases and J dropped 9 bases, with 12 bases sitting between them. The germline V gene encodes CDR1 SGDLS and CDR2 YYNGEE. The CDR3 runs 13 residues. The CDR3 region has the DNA TGTGCCAGCAGCGTTTCATGGGGCAGTGAGCAGTTCTTC. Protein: CASSVSWGSEQFF.

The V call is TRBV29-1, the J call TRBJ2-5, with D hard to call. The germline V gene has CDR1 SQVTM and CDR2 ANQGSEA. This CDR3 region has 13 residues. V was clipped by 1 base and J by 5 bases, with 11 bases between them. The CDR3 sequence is CSVEGEDWETQYF. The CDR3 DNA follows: TGCAGCGTTGAAGGAGAGGATTGGGAGACCCAGTACTTC.

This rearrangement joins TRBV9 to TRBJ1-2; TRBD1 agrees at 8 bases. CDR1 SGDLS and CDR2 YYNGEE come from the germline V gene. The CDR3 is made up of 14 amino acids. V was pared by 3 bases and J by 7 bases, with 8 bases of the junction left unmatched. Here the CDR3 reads CASSERTGMGGYTF. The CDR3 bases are TGTGCCAGCAGCGAAAGGACAGGGATGGGTGGCTACACCTTC.

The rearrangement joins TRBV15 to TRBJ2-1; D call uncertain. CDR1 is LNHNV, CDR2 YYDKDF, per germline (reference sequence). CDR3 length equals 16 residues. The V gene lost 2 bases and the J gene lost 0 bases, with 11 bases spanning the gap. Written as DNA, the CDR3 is TGTGCCACCAGCAGAAAAGACATCAGCTCCTACAATGAGCAGTTCTTC. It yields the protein CATSRKDISSYNEQFF.

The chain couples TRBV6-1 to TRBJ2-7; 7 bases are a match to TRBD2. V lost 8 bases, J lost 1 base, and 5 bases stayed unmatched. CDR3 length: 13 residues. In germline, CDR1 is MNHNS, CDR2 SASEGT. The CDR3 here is CASSAGESYEQYF. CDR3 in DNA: TGTGCCAGCTCGGCGGGGGAGTCCTACGAGCAGTACTTC.